The TCR beta chain described here comes from a study of identical twins. This clonotype was recorded a few times. The germline V gene encodes CDR1 LNHDA and CDR2 SQIVND (reference sequence). V shed 4 bases and J shed 0 bases, with 10 bases lying between them. This CDR3 spans 16 amino acids. Unique molecular identifiers were in the cDNA, with template-switch universal primer binding. TCRdb processed the 5' RACE reads anew with MiXCR; each CDR3 protein has one entry. The data show under 1 million distinct CDR3 sequences, roughly 12% seen once. The sample was also reused in another study, on yellow fever vaccine responses in identical twins. Turning to that study: Reportedly, twins' vaccine T cell responses looked partly convergent and partly personalized.

The source of this sequence is a woman younger than 30 in good health. The sequenced sample consisted of PBMCs. The chain has TRBV19 and TRBJ2-6; D unresolved. Here the CDR3 DNA reads TGTGCCAGTAGTAGCCGAGCCTCCTCTGGGGCCAACGTCCTGACTTTC. It encodes CASSSRASSGANVLTF.